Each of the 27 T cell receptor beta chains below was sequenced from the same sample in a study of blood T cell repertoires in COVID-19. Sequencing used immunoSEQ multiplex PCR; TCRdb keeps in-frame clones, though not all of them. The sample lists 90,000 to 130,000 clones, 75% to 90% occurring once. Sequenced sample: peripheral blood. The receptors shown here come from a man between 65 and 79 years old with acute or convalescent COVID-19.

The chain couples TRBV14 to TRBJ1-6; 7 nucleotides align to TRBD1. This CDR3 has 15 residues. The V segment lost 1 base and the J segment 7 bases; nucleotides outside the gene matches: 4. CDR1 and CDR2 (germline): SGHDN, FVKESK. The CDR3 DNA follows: TGTGCCAGCAGCCAAGGAGGGGGCAGGAATTCACCCCTCCACTTT. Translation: CASSQGGGRNSPLHF.

The CDR3 DNA reads as TGTGCCAGCAGCGAAGGGACAGGGGTTCGCTACACCTTC. Amino acid sequence: CASSEGTGVRYTF. The chain has TRBV5-4 and TRBJ1-2, with 10 bases aligning to TRBD1. The V gene end was trimmed by 4 bases and the J gene end by 9 bases; junction bases not matched to a gene: 6. This CDR3 spans 13 amino acids. CDR1 and CDR2 (germline): SGHNT, YYREEE (reference sequence).

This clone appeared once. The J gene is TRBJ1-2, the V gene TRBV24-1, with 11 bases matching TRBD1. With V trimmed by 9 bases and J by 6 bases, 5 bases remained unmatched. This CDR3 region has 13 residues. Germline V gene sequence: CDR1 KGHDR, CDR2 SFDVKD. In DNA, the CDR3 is TGTGCCACCTCACGGGACAGGGGGAATGGCTACACCTTC. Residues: CATSRDRGNGYTF.

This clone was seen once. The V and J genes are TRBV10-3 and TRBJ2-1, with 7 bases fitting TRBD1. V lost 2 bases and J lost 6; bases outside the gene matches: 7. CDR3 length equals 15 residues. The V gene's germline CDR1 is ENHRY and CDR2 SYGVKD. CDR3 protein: CAISEKGALGNEQFF. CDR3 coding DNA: TGTGCCATCAGTGAGAAGGGGGCGCTGGGCAATGAGCAGTTCTTC.

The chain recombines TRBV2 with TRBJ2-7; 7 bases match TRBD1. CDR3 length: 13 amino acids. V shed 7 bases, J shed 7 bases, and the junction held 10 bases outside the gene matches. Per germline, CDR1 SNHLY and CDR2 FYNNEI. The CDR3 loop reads CASTKQGTGEQYF. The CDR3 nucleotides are TGTGCCAGCACTAAACAGGGGACGGGAGAGCAGTACTTC.

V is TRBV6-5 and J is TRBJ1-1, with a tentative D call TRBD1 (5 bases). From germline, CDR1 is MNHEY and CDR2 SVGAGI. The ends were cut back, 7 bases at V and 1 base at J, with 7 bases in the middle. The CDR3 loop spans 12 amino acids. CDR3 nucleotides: TGTGCCAGCAAAGGACAGAACACTGAAGCTTTCTTT. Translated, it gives CASKGQNTEAFF.

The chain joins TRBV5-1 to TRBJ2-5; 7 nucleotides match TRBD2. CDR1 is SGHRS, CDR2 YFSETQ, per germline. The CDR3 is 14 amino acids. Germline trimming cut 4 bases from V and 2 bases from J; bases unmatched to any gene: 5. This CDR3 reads CASSGRGGQETQYF. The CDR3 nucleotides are TGCGCCAGCAGCGGGAGGGGCGGTCAAGAGACCCAGTACTTC.

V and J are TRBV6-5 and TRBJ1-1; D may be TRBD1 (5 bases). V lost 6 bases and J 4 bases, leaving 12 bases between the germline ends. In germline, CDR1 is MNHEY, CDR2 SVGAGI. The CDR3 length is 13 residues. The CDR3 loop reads CASRPRQGTEAFF. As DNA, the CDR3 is TGTGCCAGCAGGCCCCGCCAGGGCACTGAAGCTTTCTTT.

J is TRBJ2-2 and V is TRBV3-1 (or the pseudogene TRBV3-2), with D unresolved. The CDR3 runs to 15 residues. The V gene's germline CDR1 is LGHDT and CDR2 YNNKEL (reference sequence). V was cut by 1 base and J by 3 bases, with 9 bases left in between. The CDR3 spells CASSQGRIDTGELFF. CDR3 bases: TGTGCCAGCAGCCAAGGCAGGATCGACACCGGGGAGCTGTTTTTT.

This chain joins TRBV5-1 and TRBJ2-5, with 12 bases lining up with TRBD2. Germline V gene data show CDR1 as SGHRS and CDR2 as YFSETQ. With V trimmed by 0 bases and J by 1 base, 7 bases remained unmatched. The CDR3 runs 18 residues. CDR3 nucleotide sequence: TGCGCCAGCAGCTTGGGAAGGACTAGCGGGGAACTCCAAGAGACCCAGTACTTC. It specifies CASSLGRTSGELQETQYF. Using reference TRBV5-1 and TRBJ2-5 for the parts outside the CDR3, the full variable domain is KAGVTQTPRYLIKTRGQQVTLSCSPISGHRSVSWYQQTPGQGLQFLFEYFSETQRNKGNFPGRFSGRQFSNSRSEMNVSTLELGDSALYLCASSLGRTSGELQETQYFGPGTRLLVL.

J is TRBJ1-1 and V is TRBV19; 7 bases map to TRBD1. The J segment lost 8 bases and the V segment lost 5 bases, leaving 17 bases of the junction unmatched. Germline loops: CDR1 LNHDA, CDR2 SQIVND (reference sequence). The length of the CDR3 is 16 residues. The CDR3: CASSAKQGKANWEAFF. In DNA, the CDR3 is TGTGCCAGTAGTGCCAAACAGGGGAAGGCAAACTGGGAAGCTTTCTTT.

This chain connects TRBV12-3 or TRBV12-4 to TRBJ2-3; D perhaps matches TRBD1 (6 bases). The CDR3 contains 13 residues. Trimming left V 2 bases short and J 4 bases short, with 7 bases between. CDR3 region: CASSLRTADTQYF. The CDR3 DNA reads TGTGCCAGCAGTTTAAGGACAGCAGATACGCAGTATTTT.

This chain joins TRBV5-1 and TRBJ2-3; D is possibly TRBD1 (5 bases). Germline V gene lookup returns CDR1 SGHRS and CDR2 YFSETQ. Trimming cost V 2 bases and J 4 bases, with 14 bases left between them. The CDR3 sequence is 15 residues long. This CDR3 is CASSFQGSVSDTQYF. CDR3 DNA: TGCGCCAGCAGCTTCCAGGGTTCAGTGTCAGATACGCAGTATTTT.

CDR3 in DNA: TGTGCCAGCAGCCCCATGGGACTAGGTAATGAGCAGTACTTC. Translation gives CASSPMGLGNEQYF. The chain has TRBV7-2 and TRBJ2-7; 8 nucleotides align to TRBD2. The V gene's germline CDR1 is SGHTA and CDR2 FQGNSA. The CDR3 is 14 residues long. The J segment lost 7 bases and the V segment lost 5 bases, leaving 10 bases of the junction unmatched.

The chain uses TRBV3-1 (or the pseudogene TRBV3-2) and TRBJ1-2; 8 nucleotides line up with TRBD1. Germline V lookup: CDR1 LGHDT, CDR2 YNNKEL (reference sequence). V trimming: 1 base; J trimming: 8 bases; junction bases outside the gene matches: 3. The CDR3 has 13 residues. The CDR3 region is CASSQGRGLGYTF. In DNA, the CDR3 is TGTGCCAGCAGCCAAGGCAGGGGGCTAGGCTACACCTTC.

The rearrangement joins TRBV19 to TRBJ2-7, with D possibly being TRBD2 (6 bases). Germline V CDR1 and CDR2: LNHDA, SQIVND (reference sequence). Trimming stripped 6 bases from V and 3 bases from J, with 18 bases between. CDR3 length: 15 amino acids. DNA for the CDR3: TGTGCCAGTAGCGATCCCGGGACTCATCTCTACGAGCAGTACTTC. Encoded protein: CASSDPGTHLYEQYF.

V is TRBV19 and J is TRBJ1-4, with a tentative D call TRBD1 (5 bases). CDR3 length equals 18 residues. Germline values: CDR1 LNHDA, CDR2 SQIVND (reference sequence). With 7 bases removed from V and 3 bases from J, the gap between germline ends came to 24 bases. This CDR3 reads CASNRRGGIGTANEKLFF. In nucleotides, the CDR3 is TGTGCCAGTAACCGACGGGGGGGAATTGGTACGGCTAATGAAAAACTGTTTTTT.

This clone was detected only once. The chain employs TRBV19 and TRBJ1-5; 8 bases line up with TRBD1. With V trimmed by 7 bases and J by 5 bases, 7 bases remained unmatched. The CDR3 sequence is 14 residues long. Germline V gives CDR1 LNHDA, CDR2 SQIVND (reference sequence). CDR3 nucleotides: TGTGCCAGTACCACCGGGACAGGTGATCAGCCCCAGCATTTT. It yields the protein CASTTGTGDQPQHF.

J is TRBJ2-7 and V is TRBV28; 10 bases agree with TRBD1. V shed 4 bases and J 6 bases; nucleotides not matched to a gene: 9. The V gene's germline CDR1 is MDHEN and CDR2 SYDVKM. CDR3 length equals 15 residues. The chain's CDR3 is CASSSPGQGFFEQYF. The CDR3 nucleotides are TGTGCCAGCAGTTCCCCGGGACAGGGGTTCTTCGAGCAGTACTTC.

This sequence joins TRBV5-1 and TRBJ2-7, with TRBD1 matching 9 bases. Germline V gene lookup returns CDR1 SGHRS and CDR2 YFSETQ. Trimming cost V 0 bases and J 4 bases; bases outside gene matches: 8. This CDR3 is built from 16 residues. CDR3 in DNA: TGCGCCAGCAGCTTGGACTACGGGACAGGGTTGTACGAGCAGTACTTC. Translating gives CASSLDYGTGLYEQYF.

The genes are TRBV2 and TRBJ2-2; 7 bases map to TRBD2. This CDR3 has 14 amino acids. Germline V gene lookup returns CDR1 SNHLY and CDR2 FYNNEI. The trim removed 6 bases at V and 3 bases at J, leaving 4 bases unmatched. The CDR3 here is CASSGTIYTGELFF. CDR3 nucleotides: TGTGCCAGCAGCGGGACTATTTACACCGGGGAGCTGTTTTTT.

This chain's CDR3 is CASSGNRAGDSPLHF. The DNA of the CDR3 is TGCGCCAGCAGCGGAAACAGGGCCGGAGATTCACCCCTCCACTTT. This rearrangement joins TRBV5-1 to TRBJ1-6, with D possibly TRBD1 on 6 matching bases. This CDR3 is built from 15 residues. The germline gives CDR1 SGHRS, CDR2 YFSETQ. Between the trimmed V and J ends, which lost 4 bases and 8 bases, there was a span of 16 bases.

CDR3 nucleotide sequence: TGTGCCAGCAGCTCTTGGACTAGCGGGAGATCCTACGAGCAGTACTTC. As protein: CASSSWTSGRSYEQYF. The chain combines TRBV7-6 with TRBJ2-7; 13 bases are a match to TRBD2. The CDR3 contains 16 residues. Germline V CDR1 and CDR2: SGHVS, FNYEAQ. The J segment lost 1 base and the V segment lost 4 bases, leaving 4 bases of the junction unmatched.

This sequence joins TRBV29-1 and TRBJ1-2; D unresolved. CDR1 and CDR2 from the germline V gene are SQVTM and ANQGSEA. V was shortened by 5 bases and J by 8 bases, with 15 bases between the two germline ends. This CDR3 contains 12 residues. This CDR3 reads CSVPLRTGGYTF. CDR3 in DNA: TGCAGCGTTCCACTACGGACGGGAGGCTACACCTTC.

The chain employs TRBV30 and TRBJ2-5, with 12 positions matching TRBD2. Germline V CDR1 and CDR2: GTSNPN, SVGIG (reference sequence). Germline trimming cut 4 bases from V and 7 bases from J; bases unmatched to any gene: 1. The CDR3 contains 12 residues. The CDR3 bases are TGTGCCTGGACTAGCGGGGGGGGGACCCAGTACTTC. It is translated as CAWTSGGGTQYF.

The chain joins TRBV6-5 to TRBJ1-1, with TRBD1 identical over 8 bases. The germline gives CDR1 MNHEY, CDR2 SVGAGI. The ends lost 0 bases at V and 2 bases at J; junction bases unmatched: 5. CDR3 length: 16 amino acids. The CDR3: CASSYSRTGLNTEAFF. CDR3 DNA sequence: TGTGCCAGCAGTTACTCCCGGACAGGGCTAAACACTGAAGCTTTCTTT.

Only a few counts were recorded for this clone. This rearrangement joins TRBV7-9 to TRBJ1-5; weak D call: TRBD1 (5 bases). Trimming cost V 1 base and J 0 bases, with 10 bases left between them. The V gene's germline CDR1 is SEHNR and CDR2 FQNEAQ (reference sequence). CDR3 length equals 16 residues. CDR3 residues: CASSLGGGNSNQPQHF. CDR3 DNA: TGTGCCAGCAGCTTAGGGGGCGGTAATAGCAATCAGCCCCAGCATTTT.